This entry is about one T cell receptor (beta chain). The antigen is not known. This record belongs to a study of shared clonotypes between healthy human individuals. Study-wide findings and caveats: How much donors shared clonotypes was expected to be affected by sequencing depth.

Nashville, Tennessee was home to all donors, each a Caucasian adult. Researchers ran the assay at a deep level. Researchers divided each subset's genomic DNA evenly across several immunoSEQ plates. The repertoire was sequenced with immunoSEQ multiplex PCR; TCRdb's copy has only in-frame clones and lacks some. Of about 960,000 clones in the sample, about 80% are singletons; the top ten hold about 1.5%. The germline V and J ends were trimmed by 7 bases and 1 base, with 18 bases remaining between them. Germline V gene lookup returns CDR1 SGHRS and CDR2 YFSETQ. This CDR3 comprises 17 residues. The sequenced sample was memory CD4+ T cells sorted from blood. The subset was: CD45RA-negative fraction. The V call is TRBV5-1, the J call TRBJ2-6, with a weak D call TRBD1 (7 bases). The source of this sequence is a man younger than 30 in good health. In nucleotides, the CDR3 is TGCGCCAGCGGCGGGATGGGACAGAGATCTGGGGCCAACGTCCTGACTTTC. As protein: CASGGMGQRSGANVLTF.